This passage covers 14 T cell receptor beta chains from one sample sequenced in a study of spatial heterogeneity in lung cancer. TCRdb reprocessed the 5' RACE reads with MiXCR, giving one entry per CDR3 protein. The sample includes 950 to 1,300 distinct CDR3 sequences, 25% to 35% of them seen just once. Regarding time point: sample taken at primary tumor resection. Sequencing of whole RNA from tumor, nontumor lung or frozen PBMC involved no sorting. Here the sequenced sample was PBMCs, taken at surgery. All receptors come from a female donor with early-stage non-small cell lung cancer.

This clonotype is labeled large. The library was built for alpha chains, so this beta chain is an off-target read and its size means little. This rearrangement joins TRBV5-1 to TRBJ2-2, with D uncertain. The CDR3 loop spans 13 amino acids. V gave up 0 bases and J gave up 5 bases, with 5 bases separating them. Germline V gives CDR1 SGHRS, CDR2 YFSETQ. CDR3 nucleotide sequence: TGCGCCAGCAGCTTGGACGTGACCGGGGAGCTGTTTTTT. Translation: CASSLDVTGELFF.

In its sample, this clonotype was seen a few times. This beta chain is an off-target read within a library intended for alpha chains, so its frequency means little. J is TRBJ1-5 and V is TRBV20-1; D is possibly TRBD1 (5 bases). The CDR3 runs to 16 residues. The ends were cut back, 3 bases at V and 1 base at J, with 16 bases in the middle. Germline values: CDR1 DFQATT, CDR2 SNEGSKA (reference sequence). CDR3 nucleotides: TGCAGTGCTAGTGGGGCAGGCCTGGGAAGCAATCAGCCCCAGCATTTT. It yields the protein CSASGAGLGSNQPQHF.

This clonotype was seen only a few times. The library was designed around alpha chains, so this beta chain is a stray read whose abundance carries little weight. The chain links TRBV5-6 to TRBJ1-2; D gene unclear. The V end was cut by 3 bases, the J end by 8 bases, with 17 bases between. Germline CDR1 reads SGHDT; CDR2 reads YYEEEE. The CDR3 totals 14 residues. The CDR3 spells CASSYARGLRGYTF. CDR3 DNA sequence: TGTGCCAGCAGCTACGCCCGAGGGTTGCGGGGCTACACCTTC.

This clonotype has more than one count but fewer than ten. Since it is a stray read in a library aimed at alpha chains, this beta chain has a size that is not meaningful. The chain joins TRBV5-1 to TRBJ2-1, with D hard to call. This CDR3 has 15 amino acids. V lost 0 bases to trimming and J lost 8 bases, with 15 bases between them. The germline gives CDR1 SGHRS, CDR2 YFSETQ. The DNA of the CDR3 is TGCGCCAGCAGCTTGGTCATCCCCGTATCGGATGAGCAGTTCTTC. Amino acids: CASSLVIPVSDEQFF.

By sample fraction, this clonotype is large. With the library built for alpha chains, this beta chain is off target and its frequency is not meaningful. The chain links TRBV5-1 to TRBJ2-7; D might be TRBD2 (6 bases). CDR1 and CDR2 (germline): SGHRS, YFSETQ. The CDR3 is 16 amino acids. Trimming removed 5 bases at V and 4 bases at J, with 22 bases between. The CDR3 DNA reads as TGCGCCAGCAGTCCCGATCCTCACCCGGGGGAGTACGAGCAGTACTTC. Translation: CASSPDPHPGEYEQYF.

Remarks on this clonotype: Since it is a stray read in a library aimed at alpha chains, this beta chain has a size that is not meaningful. The V gene is TRBV9, the J gene TRBJ2-3, with a tentative D call TRBD2 (6 bases). Germline CDR1 reads SGDLS; CDR2 reads YYNGEE. The CDR3 has 14 residues. The V and J ends lost 7 bases and 1 base respectively, with 13 bases between them. The CDR3 region has the DNA TGTGCCAGCCCCGGGGGACGGGGCACAGATACGCAGTATTTT. Its protein is CASPGGRGTDTQYF.

Concerning this clonotype itself: This beta chain is a stray sequence in a library constructed for alpha chains; its clone size is not meaningful. The genes are TRBV5-4 and TRBJ2-6; tentatively, D is TRBD1 (6 bases). This CDR3 is built from 15 residues. Germline lookup yields CDR1 SGHNT and CDR2 YYREEE (reference sequence). With 4 bases removed from V and 0 bases from J, the gap between germline ends came to 8 bases. The chain's CDR3 is CASSQDSSGANVLTF. For the CDR3, the DNA is TGTGCCAGCAGCCAGGACAGCTCTGGGGCCAACGTCCTGACTTTC.

There are a few counts of this clonotype. This beta chain lies outside the target of a library built for alpha chains; its clone size means little. The rearrangement uses TRBV7-8 and TRBJ2-7; 8 bases fit TRBD1. This CDR3 is built from 15 residues. Germline trimming cut 5 bases from V and 3 bases from J; bases unmatched to any gene: 9. CDR1 and CDR2 (germline): SGHVS, FQNEAQ. Here the CDR3 DNA reads TGTGCCAGCAGCAGCCCAAGGACAGGGATCTACGAGCAGTACTTC. It translates to CASSSPRTGIYEQYF.

As regards this clonotype: For a library built for alpha chains, this beta chain is a stray read; little rests on its size. V and J are TRBV3-1 and TRBJ2-7; possibly TRBD1 or TRBD2 for D (5 bases each). The V end was cut by 5 bases, the J end by 3 bases, with 14 bases between. The CDR3 runs 14 residues. Germline V gene lookup returns CDR1 LGHDT and CDR2 YNNKEL (reference sequence). CDR3 amino acids: CASSLGRDVYEQYF. The CDR3 coding sequence is TGTGCCAGCAGCTTGGGCAGGGACGTCTACGAGCAGTACTTC.

This clonotype has more than one count but fewer than ten. In a library made to pick up alpha chains, this beta chain is a stray read with a size that means little. The rearrangement uses TRBV7-2 and TRBJ2-3; tentative D call: TRBD2 (5 bases). The CDR3 is 16 residues long. From germline, CDR1 is SGHTA and CDR2 FQGNSA. V was pared by 5 bases and J by 2 bases, with 17 bases between. The CDR3 protein is CASSLRWAGSTDTQYF. The CDR3 DNA is TGTGCCAGCAGCCTAAGGTGGGCGGGCTCCACAGATACGCAGTATTTT.

With respect to this clonotype: Because the library targeted alpha chains, this beta chain is an off-target read whose size means little. This chain uses TRBV20-1 with TRBJ2-1; 10 bases are shared with TRBD2. Germline CDR1 DFQATT, CDR2 SNEGSKA (reference sequence). The CDR3 contains 15 residues. V gave up 5 bases and J gave up 1 base; unmatched junction bases: 5. CDR3 DNA sequence: TGCAGTGCTTTCGGACTAGCGGTGTCCTACAATGAGCAGTTCTTC. It yields the protein CSAFGLAVSYNEQFF.

Comments on this clonotype: This beta chain is a stray read from a library made for alpha chains; its abundance is not meaningful. The chain uses TRBV27 and TRBJ1-6; D perhaps matches TRBD1 (6 bases). Germline-derived CDR1 and CDR2 are MNHEY and SMNVEV (reference sequence). The CDR3 is made up of 13 amino acids. V was clipped by 9 bases and J by 5 bases, with 11 bases between them. CDR3 in amino acids: CASTGQNNSPLHF. The CDR3 DNA is TGTGCCAGTACCGGACAGAATAATTCACCCCTCCACTTT.

This clonotype was detected only a few times. This beta chain appears as a stray read in a library generated for alpha chains; its size is not informative. CDR3 sequence (DNA): TGTGCCAGCAGCCCTTTGGGTGGCCAGACCGGGGAGCTGTTTTTT. This gives the protein CASSPLGGQTGELFF. The chain recombines TRBV7-3 with TRBJ2-2; D unresolved. Germline loops: CDR1 SGHTA, CDR2 FQGTGA. Trimming removed 5 bases at V and 5 bases at J, with 15 bases between. The CDR3 has 15 amino acids. Full variable domain (rest looked up from reference TRBV7-3 and TRBJ2-2): GAGVSQTPSNKVTEKGKYVELRCDPISGHTALYWYRQSLGQGPEFLIYFQGTGAADDSGLPNDRFFAVRPEGSVSTLKIQRTERGDSAVYLCASSPLGGQTGELFFGEGSRLTVL.

The table lists this clonotype with a few counts. Being off target in a library aimed at alpha chains, this beta chain has a size of little meaning. The rearrangement links TRBV18 to TRBJ2-7; no firm D call. V shed 2 bases and J shed 0 bases, with 11 bases lying between them. The CDR3 consists of 15 residues. Germline V CDR1 and CDR2: KGHSH, LQKENI. The CDR3 DNA is TGTGCCAGCTCACCAGAGGCACCGAGCTCCTACGAGCAGTACTTC. Residues: CASSPEAPSSYEQYF.